The 24 T cell receptor beta chains listed next were all sequenced from one sample in a study of human T cells and chemical hapten exposure. Time point here: pre-sensitization, week 0. Specified treatment: therapeutic diphenylcyclopropenone sensitization with weekly scalp DPC. TCRdb re-derived calls from the RACE reads in MiXCR, one entry per CDR3 protein. The sample lists a few hundred thousand distinct CDR3 sequences; 4.5% to 7% were seen once. The material sequenced was whole blood, taken in connection with sensitization to the hapten diphenylcyclopropenone (DPC). The receptors here all came from a woman aged 18 to 35 with alopecia areata. Some clones in this sample may be carry-over from other donors' samples.

The chain has TRBV7-8 and TRBJ2-2, with TRBD1 matching over 10 bases. J gave up 5 bases and V 3 bases, and 3 bases lay outside the gene matches. The germline V gene has CDR1 SGHVS and CDR2 FQNEAQ. This CDR3 is built from 15 residues. CDR3 nucleotides: TGTGCCAGCAGCTTCCGACAGGGGGCAACCGGGGAGCTGTTTTTT. Residues: CASSFRQGATGELFF.

J is TRBJ1-2 and V is TRBV27, with a possible D match to TRBD1 (5 bases). The CDR3 contains 18 residues. V lost 0 bases, J lost 9 bases, and 26 bases lay in between. Germline CDR1 is MNHEY and CDR2 is SMNVEV (reference sequence). CDR3 sequence: CASSLSLGTLRRRSRYTF. CDR3 nucleotide sequence: TGTGCCAGCAGTTTATCCTTAGGGACTCTCCGGAGGAGGAGTCGCTACACCTTC.

This clonotype was counted ten times or more. This chain connects TRBV6-2 or TRBV6-3 to TRBJ2-7, with D perhaps matching TRBD1 (6 bases). In germline, CDR1 is MNHEY, CDR2 SVGEGT. This CDR3 is 15 amino acids long. Trimming left V 4 bases short and J 5 bases short, with 18 bases between. As DNA, the CDR3 is TGTGCCAGCAGTTTGGCAGGGGAGATTATTAACGAGCAGTACTTC. Residues: CASSLAGEIINEQYF.

The CDR3 bases are TGTGCCAGCAGCTTATTAGGGGAAGGGACTGAAGCTTTCTTT. Residues: CASSLLGEGTEAFF. V usage is TRBV7-9 and J usage is TRBJ1-1; weak D call: TRBD1 (5 bases). The CDR3 contains 14 residues. CDR1 is SEHNR and CDR2 is FQNEAQ in the germline V gene (reference sequence). The germline V and J ends were trimmed by 2 bases and 5 bases, with 12 bases remaining between them.

This clonotype was found a few times. V usage is TRBV7-6 and J usage is TRBJ2-3, with a weak D call TRBD2 (5 bases). Looked up from germline, CDR1 is SGHVS and CDR2 is FNYEAQ. Deletions cut 5 bases from V and 0 bases from J, with 12 bases between. CDR3 length: 15 residues. Here the CDR3 reads CASSPMTISTDTQYF. The CDR3 nucleotides are TGTGCCAGCAGCCCGATGACTATCAGCACAGATACGCAGTATTTT.

This clonotype was observed a handful of times. V usage is TRBV18 and J usage is TRBJ1-1; D possibly corresponds to TRBD1 (5 bases). Germline lookup yields CDR1 KGHSH and CDR2 LQKENI. The CDR3 sequence is 18 residues long. V lost 4 bases and J lost 0, with 21 bases in between. The CDR3 reads CASSLRRDLTLMNTEAFF. CDR3 sequence (DNA): TGTGCCAGCTCACTACGGCGGGACCTAACATTAATGAACACTGAAGCTTTCTTT.

This clonotype was counted only a few times. J is TRBJ2-3 and V is TRBV20-1; D remains unclear. Trimming cost V 8 bases and J 2 bases, with 11 bases left between them. This CDR3 spans 12 amino acids. The germline V gene has CDR1 DFQATT and CDR2 SNEGSKA (reference sequence). The CDR3 sequence: CSTKDHTDTQYF. The CDR3 DNA is TGCAGTACGAAGGACCACACAGATACGCAGTATTTT.

This clonotype was recorded a few times. The V and J genes are TRBV13 and TRBJ2-1; D gene ambiguous. Germline loops: CDR1 PRHDT, CDR2 FYEKMQ (reference sequence). Between the trimmed V and J ends, which lost 1 base and 7 bases, there was a span of 8 bases. The CDR3 is 13 residues long. CDR3 region: CASSLVVENEQFF. The DNA for the CDR3 is TGTGCCAGCAGCTTAGTAGTTGAGAATGAGCAGTTCTTC.

This clonotype was found a few times. The chain carries TRBV29-1 and TRBJ1-2; maybe TRBD1 (5 bases). Germline V gives CDR1 SQVTM, CDR2 ANQGSEA. The V gene lost 3 bases and the J gene lost 4 bases, with 9 bases spanning the gap. The CDR3 is made up of 12 amino acids. The DNA for the CDR3 is TGCAGCGTTGACGACAGCCTCTATGGCTACACCTTC. As protein: CSVDDSLYGYTF.

This chain uses TRBV11-2 with TRBJ1-2; 9 nucleotides match TRBD1. Per germline, CDR1 SGHAT and CDR2 FQNNGV. J was trimmed by 8 bases and V by 2 bases; bases with no gene match: 6. The CDR3 extends over 14 amino acids. The CDR3 reads CASSLNRGRWGYTF. The CDR3 bases are TGTGCCAGCAGCTTAAACAGGGGGCGTTGGGGCTACACCTTC.

There are a few counts of this clonotype. The chain carries TRBV2 and TRBJ1-5; maybe TRBD1 (5 bases). This CDR3 region has 16 residues. V lost 3 bases, J lost 3 bases, and 15 bases lay in between. Germline CDR1 SNHLY, CDR2 FYNNEI. CDR3 in amino acids: CASSDRGSLNNQPQHF. CDR3 sequence (DNA): TGTGCCAGCAGTGACCGGGGGAGTCTAAACAATCAGCCCCAGCATTTT.

This clonotype was counted ten times or more. This rearrangement joins TRBV12-3 or TRBV12-4 to TRBJ2-3; D gene uncertain. The V and J ends lost 3 bases and 6 bases respectively, with 4 bases between them. This CDR3 region has 11 residues. The CDR3 spells CASSFLDTQYF. For the CDR3, the DNA is TGTGCCAGCAGTTTCCTGGATACGCAGTATTTT.

The V and J genes are TRBV6-5 and TRBJ1-4; D perhaps matches TRBD1 (5 bases). Between the trimmed V and J ends, which lost 0 bases and 0 bases, there was a span of 17 bases. The CDR3 totals 19 residues. Germline loops: CDR1 MNHEY, CDR2 SVGAGI. The CDR3 region has the DNA TGTGCCAGCAGTTACTCGATCGGCGGGGCCAGTGCAACTAATGAAAAACTGTTTTTT. Translation: CASSYSIGGASATNEKLFF.

This clonotype was detected only a few times. V gene TRBV6-6 combines with J gene TRBJ1-2, with no clear D. The CDR3 extends over 14 amino acids. V gave up 2 bases and J gave up 3 bases, with 10 bases separating them. Germline CDR1 is MNHNY and CDR2 is SVGAGI (reference sequence). The DNA of the CDR3 is TGTGCCAGCAGTTACCGGGCTCCCGACTATGGCTACACCTTC. Translation: CASSYRAPDYGYTF.

This clonotype has just a few counts. The chain has TRBV29-1 and TRBJ2-1; tentative D call: TRBD2 (6 bases). This CDR3 has 14 residues. From germline, CDR1 is SQVTM and CDR2 ANQGSEA. Trimming cost V 1 base and J 4 bases, with 11 bases left between them. CDR3 residues: CSVEGDWVYNEQFF. The CDR3, as DNA: TGCAGCGTTGAAGGGGACTGGGTGTACAATGAGCAGTTCTTC.

This clonotype was seen a handful of times. The rearrangement uses TRBV10-3 and TRBJ2-2; the D is unclear. V lost 7 bases and J 0 bases, leaving 9 bases between the germline ends. CDR3 length equals 14 residues. The germline gives CDR1 ENHRY, CDR2 SYGVKD. The CDR3 DNA reads TGTGCCATCACTTCTTCGCCGAACACCGGGGAGCTGTTTTTT. It specifies CAITSSPNTGELFF.

The chain employs TRBV3-1 and TRBJ2-4, with 12 positions matching TRBD2. The germline CDR1 and CDR2 sequences are LGHDT and YNNKEL (reference sequence). Unmatched junction bases numbered 8, after V lost 3 bases and J lost 8 bases. The CDR3 extends over 16 amino acids. The CDR3 region has the DNA TGTGCCAGCAGCCATGGACTAGCGGGACCCAAGGACATTCAGTACTTC. It translates to CASSHGLAGPKDIQYF.

This clonotype was detected ten times or more. This rearrangement joins TRBV7-6 to TRBJ2-5; no clear D. The CDR3 sequence is 14 residues long. The V gene's germline CDR1 is SGHVS and CDR2 FNYEAQ. V was pared by 1 base and J by 1 base, with 7 bases between. For the CDR3, the DNA is TGTGCCAGCAGCTTAGGAGCGTCCCAAGAGACCCAGTACTTC. This codes for CASSLGASQETQYF.

This clonotype was seen more than once but under ten times. The V gene is TRBV12-2, the J gene TRBJ1-4; TRBD1 is the table's D call, not checked against the DNA. TRBV12-2 is termed a pseudogene. The CDR3 sequence is 17 residues long. CDR3 sequence (DNA): TGTGCAAGTCCCCGGCGACAGGGAGGGAACCTGTGTGAAAAACTGTTTTTT. It specifies CASPRRQGGNLCEKLFF.

This clonotype was detected only a few times. The chain links TRBV5-1 to TRBJ1-2, with 7 bases matching TRBD1. V dropped 3 bases and J dropped 4; count of bases not matched to a gene: 9. Germline V gives CDR1 SGHRS, CDR2 YFSETQ. The CDR3 has 15 residues. This chain's CDR3 is CASSSLTGRPYGYTF. Here the CDR3 DNA reads TGCGCCAGCAGCTCGCTGACAGGGAGGCCCTATGGCTACACCTTC.

This clonotype appeared a few times. CDR3 in amino acids: CASSLSGAGVVETQYF. CDR3 DNA sequence: TGTGCCAGCAGTTTATCAGGGGCCGGCGTCGTAGAGACCCAGTACTTC. The chain joins TRBV27 to TRBJ2-5; D may be TRBD1 (5 bases). CDR1 is MNHEY, CDR2 SMNVEV, per germline (reference sequence). CDR3 size: 16 residues. Trimming removed 0 bases from V and 4 bases from J, with 15 bases in between.

J is TRBJ2-2 and V is TRBV20-1; TRBD2 matches at 8 bases. CDR1 and CDR2 from the germline V gene are DFQATT and SNEGSKA (reference sequence). Trimming took 6 bases from V and 6 from J; bases not matched to a gene: 12. The CDR3 is 15 residues long. CDR3 sequence: CSARDGRDYSGELFF. CDR3 coding DNA: TGCAGTGCCCGGGACGGGAGGGACTACTCCGGGGAGCTGTTTTTT.

This clonotype was seen repeatedly, ten times or more. V usage is TRBV19 and J usage is TRBJ2-7; 10 nucleotides align to TRBD1. The trim removed 5 bases at V and 1 base at J, leaving 14 bases unmatched. The CDR3 runs to 18 residues. Germline assignment: CDR1 LNHDA and CDR2 SQIVND (reference sequence). CDR3 amino acids: CASSANAWDRGRSYEQYF. The DNA of the CDR3 is TGTGCCAGTAGTGCCAACGCCTGGGACAGGGGTCGGTCCTACGAGCAGTACTTC.

This clonotype was found many times. J is TRBJ2-7 and V is TRBV12-3 or TRBV12-4; tentatively, D is TRBD2 (6 bases). Trimming cost V 3 bases and J 5 bases, with 17 bases left between them. The CDR3 loop spans 15 amino acids. CDR3 bases: TGTGCCAGCAGTTTCAATCCCGGGGGTCTTGACGAGCAGTACTTC. Translating gives CASSFNPGGLDEQYF.